This T cell receptor beta chain emerged from a study of T cell repertoires in cytomegalovirus infection. The overall study: Based on public TCR beta signatures, there were indications of CMV infection and of a matching HLA type.

TCRdb redid the calling of the reads with MiXCR, one entry per CDR3 protein. The data hold roughly 730,000 distinct CDR3 sequences, with 30% to 35% observed a single time. Study-level findings and limits: The study found HLA-C-restricted CMV-specific TCR beta clonotypes dominating the ex vivo response. Adding up the frequency of public TCR beta families identified people who carried CMV plus the relevant HLA.

This clonotype was seen ten or more times. Its antigen is unidentified. The CDR3 has 15 residues. Germline V gene lookup returns CDR1 SGHTA and CDR2 FQGNSA. Trimming pared 5 bases from V and 3 bases from J, leaving 14 bases between. Specimen: cultured PBMCs, collected from culture after CMV antigen stimulation. This sequence originates from a human donor in good health (CMV status not recorded). Some clones in this sample may be carry-over from other donors' samples. This sequence joins TRBV7-2 and TRBJ1-5; TRBD1 is a possible D gene (6 bases). The CDR3 sequence: CASSPRDRSNQPQHF. The CDR3 DNA reads as TGTGCCAGCAGCCCGCGCGACAGGTCCAATCAGCCCCAGCATTTT.